The entry below describes one T cell receptor beta chain. Antigen: not known. This entry is derived from a study of blood T cells in healthy people across ages. General observations from the study: Researchers report that TCR beta diversity correlated strongly with naive T cell percentage. There was no known CMV status for donors, so expanded clonotype changes were possibly confounded.

The authors ran a second PCR of roughly 6 to 12 cycles using a sample-barcoded 5' primer and a J-beta primer mix. Each of the cDNA molecules was tagged by a template-switch adaptor with 12 random nucleotides. MiXCR, applied by TCRdb to the 5' RACE reads, yields one record per CDR3 protein. This sample yields around 1.5 million distinct CDR3 sequences, of which roughly 45% are seen a single time; roughly 7.7% belongs to the top ten. Each sample used at least 6 million PBMCs. The CDR3 is made up of 17 amino acids. In germline, CDR1 is SGHRS, CDR2 YFSETQ. V was clipped by 4 bases and J by 0 bases; unmatched bases: 11.

What was sequenced was blood. The V call is TRBV5-1, the J call TRBJ1-1; 8 bases fit TRBD1. The TCR was taken from a young woman in good health. CDR3 region: CASSHTDRGQMNTEAFF. The CDR3 nucleotides are TGCGCCAGCAGCCATACCGACAGGGGACAAATGAACACTGAAGCTTTCTTT. Filled out from reference TRBV5-1 and TRBJ1-1, the complete variable domain reads KAGVTQTPRYLIKTRGQQVTLSCSPISGHRSVSWYQQTPGQGLQFLFEYFSETQRNKGNFPGRFSGRQFSNSRSEMNVSTLELGDSALYLCASSHTDRGQMNTEAFFGQGTRLTVV.